A selection of T cell receptor beta chains follows, all from one sample in a study of blood T cells in healthy people across ages. TCRdb ran MiXCR on the 5' RACE reads and lists one entry per CDR3 protein. This sample has fewer than 900,000 distinct CDR3 sequences; about 34% occur once, and the top ten carry approximately 13%. The sample comprised blood. All receptors come from a man aged 18 to 29 in good health. The CDR3 runs from the conserved cysteine through the conserved F or W. The order of the fields is clone size, V gene, D gene, J gene, CDR3 protein, CDR3 DNA. A D gene is named only where the DNA matches it firmly. The size of a clone is reported for some rows only, either as once, few or many, or as a class for expanded clones.

>NA|TRBV10-3|NA|TRBJ2-7
CAISESASPLEQYF
TGTGCCATCAGTGAGTCGGCCTCCCCCCTCGAGCAGTACTTC
>NA|TRBV7-9|NA|TRBJ1-1
CASSLAFLGTENTEAFF
TGTGCCAGCAGCCTAGCCTTTCTCGGGACGGAGAACACTGAAGCTTTCTTT
>NA|TRBV14|TRBD1|TRBJ1-1
CASSGRTGQPEAFF
TGTGCCAGCAGCGGACGAACGGGACAGCCTGAAGCTTTCTTT
>few|TRBV7-2|NA|TRBJ2-7
CASSLAAFYEQYF
TGTGCCAGCAGCTTAGCGGCGTTTTACGAGCAGTACTTC
>NA|TRBV6-2/TRBV6-3|TRBD2|TRBJ2-7
CASSYTASGRQPYEQYF
TGTGCCAGCAGTTACACGGCTAGCGGGAGACAACCCTACGAGCAGTACTTC
>many|TRBV6-6|NA|TRBJ1-2
CASSSAGYYGYTF
TGTGCCAGCAGCTCTGCAGGGTACTATGGCTACACCTTC
>NA|TRBV3-1|NA|TRBJ2-3
CASSQGNFLRDTDTQYF
TGTGCCAGCAGCCAAGGAAATTTTTTGCGAGACACAGATACGCAGTATTTT
>few|TRBV7-3|TRBD2|TRBJ2-3
CASSPRSGRGGIDGSTQYF
TGTGCCAGCAGTCCTAGGTCAGGGCGGGGGGGCATTGATGGCTCGACGCAGTATTTT
>few|TRBV5-1|TRBD1|TRBJ2-7
CASSPQPATGLEQYF
TGCGCCAGCAGCCCCCAACCAGCGACAGGGCTCGAGCAGTACTTC
>few|TRBV20-1|TRBD1|TRBJ1-1
CSARDWGQLNTEAFF
TGCAGTGCTAGAGACTGGGGACAGCTGAACACTGAAGCTTTCTTT
>few|TRBV7-9|NA|TRBJ2-1
CASSKSGTNNEQFF
TGTGCCAGCAGCAAGTCGGGGACAAACAATGAGCAGTTCTTC
>NA|TRBV7-3|NA|TRBJ2-3
CASSLNQGVTDTQYF
TGTGCCAGCAGCTTAAATCAGGGTGTGACAGATACGCAGTATTTT
>NA|TRBV7-9|TRBD1|TRBJ2-7
CAISDRPKGHNEQYF
TGTGCCATCTCGGACAGGCCTAAAGGGCACAATGAGCAGTACTTC
>NA|TRBV9|NA|TRBJ1-2
CASSPSDVPRYGYTF
TGTGCCAGCAGCCCCTCAGACGTACCGCGGTATGGCTACACCTTC
>few|TRBV5-1|TRBD1|TRBJ1-1
CASSFPERGLGTEAFF
TGCGCCAGCAGCTTCCCGGAAAGGGGGCTAGGGACTGAAGCTTTCTTT
>many|TRBV4-2|NA|TRBJ2-3
CASSQGRQDTQYF
TGTGCCAGCAGCCAGGGCCGGCAGGATACGCAGTATTTT
>NA|TRBV4-2|NA|TRBJ1-2
CAISQDPINGYTF
TGTGCCATCAGCCAAGATCCCATTAATGGCTACACCTTC
>NA|TRBV7-9|TRBD1|TRBJ2-1
CASSPGQGGVNEQFF
TGTGCCAGCAGCCCCGGACAGGGGGGCGTCAATGAGCAGTTCTTC
>NA|TRBV5-1|NA|TRBJ2-1
CASSARVRGNEQFF
TGCGCCAGCAGCGCCCGGGTCAGAGGAAATGAGCAGTTCTTC
>few|TRBV5-1|NA|TRBJ2-7
CASSLVGQGLNNEQYF
TGCGCCAGCAGCTTGGTCGGGCAGGGTCTCAACAATGAGCAGTACTTC
>NA|TRBV12-3/TRBV12-4|NA|TRBJ2-2
CASSVGVKLFF
TGTGCCAGCAGTGTAGGTGTCAAGCTGTTTTTT
>NA|TRBV4-1|NA|TRBJ1-5
CASSQGMTGIKVLPQPQHF
TGCGCCAGCAGCCAAGGAATGACGGGAATAAAGGTACTCCCACAGCCCCAGCATTTT
>many|TRBV12-3/TRBV12-4|NA|TRBJ1-1
CASSLSDFKTFF
TGTGCCAGCAGTTTGTCGGACTTTAAGACTTTCTTT
>once|TRBV28|NA|TRBJ1-5
CASSFGQPSNQPQHF
TGTGCCAGCAGTTTCGGACAGCCAAGCAATCAGCCCCAGCATTTT
>NA|TRBV30|NA|TRBJ2-7
CAWSPLTGGDYNEQYF
TGTGCCTGGAGTCCCCTGACAGGCGGGGACTACAATGAGCAGTACTTC
>NA|TRBV20-1|NA|TRBJ2-3
CSALDVIGTDTQYF
TGCAGTGCTTTAGATGTTATCGGCACAGATACGCAGTATTTT
>NA|TRBV6-1|NA|TRBJ2-1
CASSERRSLYNEQFF
TGTGCCAGCAGTGAAAGGCGATCCTTATACAATGAGCAGTTCTTC
>NA|TRBV3-1|TRBD2|TRBJ2-1
CASSQDLPGGPRETQFF
TGTGCCAGCAGCCAAGATTTGCCGGGGGGGCCTAGAGAGACCCAGTTCTTC
>NA|TRBV20-1|TRBD2|TRBJ2-3
CSARDLLAGDPTDTQYF
TGCAGTGCTAGAGACCTACTAGCGGGGGACCCCACAGATACGCAGTATTTT
>NA|TRBV20-1|NA|TRBJ1-6
CSALSWPHADSPLHF
TGCAGTGCCCTGAGCTGGCCGCACGCCGATTCACCCCTCCACTTT
>NA|TRBV2|NA|TRBJ1-1
CASSELTLAFF
TGTGCCAGCAGTGAATTAACGTTGGCTTTCTTT
>NA|TRBV12-3/TRBV12-4|TRBD2|TRBJ2-1
CASSQTSGGAFEQFF
TGTGCCAGCAGCCAGACTAGCGGGGGGGCCTTTGAGCAGTTCTTC
>NA|TRBV12-3/TRBV12-4|NA|TRBJ2-5
CARTPVNGHGAKQYF
TGTGCCCGCACCCCTGTTAACGGTCATGGGGCTAAGCAGTACTTC
>NA|TRBV5-1|TRBD1|TRBJ2-7
CASSHPGQGSYEQYF
TGCGCCAGCAGCCATCCGGGACAGGGATCCTACGAGCAGTACTTC
>NA|TRBV12-3/TRBV12-4|TRBD1|TRBJ2-5
CASSFGTVQETQYF
TGTGCCAGCAGTTTCGGGACAGTCCAAGAGACCCAGTACTTC
>NA|TRBV4-2|TRBD1|TRBJ2-2
CASSPRQGTGELFF
TGTGCCAGCAGCCCCCGACAGGGAACCGGGGAGCTGTTTTTT
>once|TRBV6-5|NA|TRBJ2-1
CAGGTGNEQFF
TGTGCCGGGGGGACCGGCAATGAGCAGTTCTTC
>few|TRBV15|NA|TRBJ1-5
CATSSGLNQPQHF
TGTGCCACCAGCAGCGGTCTAAATCAGCCCCAGCATTTT
>few|TRBV7-8|TRBD2|TRBJ2-7
CASSPSRGTADNEQYF
TGTGCCAGCAGTCCCTCGCGGGGGACTGCTGACAATGAGCAGTACTTC
>NA|TRBV27|TRBD1|TRBJ2-1
CASSLSIRPGGYNEQFF
TGTGCCAGCAGTTTATCGATTAGGCCAGGGGGCTACAATGAGCAGTTCTTC